Shown below are 21 T cell receptor beta chains from a single sample sequenced in a study of T cell changes during pregnancy in multiple sclerosis. Measured with immunoSEQ multiplex PCR; TCRdb has only the in-frame clones, and not every one. This repertoire shows some 46,000 clones, about 90% found once; its top ten account for 0.39%. The input for sequencing was CD4+ T cells from peripheral blood mononuclear cells, taken after pregnancy. The receptors were gathered from a female donor with multiple sclerosis, enrolled in a pregnancy study.

The chain uses TRBV4-3 and TRBJ1-3; D is ambiguous. CDR1 is LGHNA, CDR2 YSLEER, per germline. V shed 5 bases and J shed 4 bases, with 21 bases lying between them. There are 17 residues in the CDR3. Written as DNA, the CDR3 is TGCGCCAGCAGCGGAGATTGGGAGGGAGTCAGCGGAAACACCATATATTTT. This sequence encodes CASSGDWEGVSGNTIYF.

J is TRBJ1-4 and V is TRBV5-1; tentative D call: TRBD1 (5 bases). V lost 4 bases and J 14 bases, leaving 18 bases between the germline ends. The CDR3 sequence is 13 residues long. Per germline, CDR1 SGHRS and CDR2 YFSETQ. CDR3 residues: CASSPGQDAYLFF. In DNA form, the CDR3 reads TGCGCCAGCAGCCCAGGACAAGATGCGTATCTGTTTTTT.

This clone turned up a few times. Other DNA sequences in the same sample also yield this CDR3. The chain couples TRBV29-1 to TRBJ2-5; D is possibly TRBD2 (6 bases). Germline V CDR1 and CDR2: SQVTM, ANQGSEA. The ends were cut back, 6 bases at V and 4 bases at J, with 6 bases in the middle. The CDR3 spans 10 residues. The CDR3 loop is CSVGGETQYF. As DNA, the CDR3 is TGCAGCGTGGGGGGAGAGACCCAGTACTTC.

The chain has TRBV19 and TRBJ1-2, with a possible D match to TRBD1 (6 bases). There are 16 residues in the CDR3. Deletions cut 4 bases from V and 9 bases from J, with 24 bases between. Germline CDR1 reads LNHDA; CDR2 reads SQIVND (reference sequence). CDR3 sequence reads: CASSRSTTGRPSSYTF. The CDR3 DNA sequence: TGTGCCAGTAGTAGGAGTACAACAGGGCGGCCGAGCAGCTACACCTTC.

The CDR3 reads CASGRGNSGNTIYF. The CDR3 coding sequence is TGTGCCAGCGGACGGGGAAACTCTGGAAACACCATATATTTT. J is TRBJ1-3 and V is TRBV2; no clear D gene. V dropped 8 bases and J dropped 0 bases, with 11 bases sitting between them. Germline V gives CDR1 SNHLY, CDR2 FYNNEI. This CDR3 is 14 amino acids long.

This chain links TRBV6-1 with TRBJ2-2, with TRBD2 matching 11 bases. The CDR3 spans 15 residues. The V gene end was trimmed by 10 bases and the J gene end by 2 bases; junction bases not matched to a gene: 6. Germline loops: CDR1 MNHNS, CDR2 SASEGT. The CDR3: CATKGLAGNTGELFF. The CDR3 coding sequence is TGTGCCACCAAAGGACTAGCGGGTAACACCGGGGAGCTGTTTTTT.

V gene TRBV29-1 combines with J gene TRBJ1-5, with D perhaps matching TRBD1 (6 bases). CDR3 length: 13 residues. Per germline, CDR1 SQVTM and CDR2 ANQGSEA. V lost 6 bases, J lost 4 bases, and 13 bases lay in between. The CDR3 DNA reads as TGCAGCGTGTCAGGGGAGTTTAATCAGCCCCAGCATTTT. Translation gives CSVSGEFNQPQHF.

The chain links TRBV5-1 to TRBJ2-3; 8 bases agree with TRBD1. CDR1 and CDR2 (germline): SGHRS, YFSETQ. The CDR3 is 15 residues long. Losses at the gene ends were 0 bases for V and 4 bases for J; bases not matched to a gene: 4. The DNA of the CDR3 is TGCGCCAGCAGCTTGGCACAGGGGGGATCAGATACGCAGTATTTT. Protein product: CASSLAQGGSDTQYF.

The rearrangement joins TRBV19 to TRBJ1-2, with 11 bases aligning to TRBD1. With V trimmed by 7 bases and J by 2 bases, 6 bases remained unmatched. CDR3 length: 15 amino acids. CDR1 is LNHDA, CDR2 SQIVND, per germline (reference sequence). The CDR3 DNA sequence: TGTGCCAGTATTGGGACAGGGGGTTGGAACTATGGCTACACCTTC. Amino acids: CASIGTGGWNYGYTF.

Notes on this clone: The sample holds other DNA sequences that translate to the same CDR3. The chain recombines TRBV7-9 with TRBJ1-4; TRBD1 is a possible D gene (5 bases). Germline CDR1 SEHNR, CDR2 FQNEAQ (reference sequence). Trimming took 0 bases from V and 7 from J, leaving 9 bases between them. The CDR3 contains 14 residues. Here the CDR3 DNA reads TGTGCCAGCAGCTTAGCCCAGGGAGGTGAAAAACTGTTTTTT. Its translation is CASSLAQGGEKLFF.

The chain links TRBV7-9 to TRBJ1-5; 9 bases are a match to TRBD1. The ends lost 5 bases at V and 3 bases at J; junction bases unmatched: 5. Germline CDR1 SEHNR, CDR2 FQNEAQ (reference sequence). CDR3 length: 15 residues. The CDR3 DNA reads TGTGCCAGCAGCCCAGGACAGGGGAACAATCAGCCCCAGCATTTT. It is translated as CASSPGQGNNQPQHF. Full variable domain (missing parts from reference TRBV7-9 and TRBJ1-5): DTGVSQNPRHKITKRGQNVTFRCDPISEHNRLYWYRQTLGQGPEFLTYFQNEAQLEKSRLLSDRFSAERPKGSFSTLEIQRTEQGDSAMYLCASSPGQGNNQPQHFGDGTRLSIL.

The V gene is TRBV5-8, the J gene TRBJ1-5, with D hard to call. In germline, CDR1 is SGHTS, CDR2 YDEGEE. The CDR3 covers 13 residues. V lost 4 bases and J 6 bases, leaving 11 bases between the germline ends. The CDR3 is CASSRGLGQPQHF. In DNA form, the CDR3 reads TGTGCCAGCAGCCGCGGTCTGGGTCAGCCCCAGCATTTT.

This rearrangement joins TRBV10-3 to TRBJ2-1; the match to TRBD1 covers 10 bases. The CDR3 covers 15 residues. J was trimmed by 9 bases and V by 6 bases; bases with no gene match: 11. Germline assignment: CDR1 ENHRY and CDR2 SYGVKD. The CDR3: CAISPGTGAFGEQFF. The DNA for the CDR3 is TGTGCCATCAGCCCTGGGACAGGGGCTTTCGGTGAGCAGTTCTTC.

The J gene is TRBJ1-1, the V gene TRBV11-2; TRBD1 might be the D (5 bases). The V gene lost 3 bases and the J gene lost 0 bases, with 17 bases spanning the gap. This CDR3 is 17 amino acids long. Germline CDR1 reads SGHAT; CDR2 reads FQNNGV. The CDR3 loop is CASSFSGKQVLNTEAFF. The CDR3 DNA reads as TGTGCCAGCAGCTTTAGTGGTAAACAGGTTTTGAACACTGAAGCTTTCTTT.

This chain uses TRBV18 with TRBJ1-5; TRBD1 matches at 7 bases. V lost 6 bases to trimming and J lost 3 bases; unmatched junction nucleotides: 11. CDR3 length: 16 residues. The germline V gene encodes CDR1 KGHSH and CDR2 LQKENI. The CDR3 DNA is TGTGCCAGCTCTCCCTCGTCAGGGGGACCCAATCAGCCCCAGCATTTT. It is translated as CASSPSSGGPNQPQHF.

The rearrangement links TRBV7-8 to TRBJ1-5; no clear D. CDR3 length equals 16 residues. V lost 5 bases and J lost 6, with 20 bases in between. Germline CDR1 reads SGHVS; CDR2 reads FQNEAQ. In DNA form, the CDR3 reads TGTGCCAGCAGCCTTAGTAGAACCTTAGAGGGTCAGCCCCAGCATTTT. Translating gives CASSLSRTLEGQPQHF.

The chain combines TRBV18 with TRBJ2-5; TRBD2 matches 11 bases. V was clipped by 4 bases and J by 3 bases; unmatched bases: 10. Germline CDR1 and CDR2: KGHSH and LQKENI. The CDR3 contains 17 residues. The CDR3 DNA is TGTGCCAGCTCACTTCCCGGGACTAGCGGAACAGAAGAGACCCAGTACTTC. Translating it yields CASSLPGTSGTEETQYF.

V is TRBV10-3 and J is TRBJ2-7, with 7 bases aligning to TRBD2. Germline V gene sequence: CDR1 ENHRY, CDR2 SYGVKD. CDR3 length: 17 amino acids. Unmatched junction bases numbered 15, after V lost 3 bases and J lost 4 bases. CDR3 coding DNA: TGTGCCATCAGTGATCCGGGCATGGGTGCGGGAGCTTACGAGCAGTACTTC. Amino acids: CAISDPGMGAGAYEQYF.

The rearrangement joins TRBV6-1 to TRBJ2-1, with 7 nucleotides matching TRBD1. Germline V lookup: CDR1 MNHNS, CDR2 SASEGT. J lost 6 bases, V lost 6 bases, and 8 bases had no gene match. The CDR3 contains 14 residues. Here the CDR3 reads CASSPPGTVNEQFF. The CDR3 DNA follows: TGTGCCAGCAGCCCCCCCGGGACAGTCAATGAGCAGTTCTTC.

The chain carries TRBV11-3 and TRBJ2-3; tentative D call: TRBD1 (6 bases). Germline loops: CDR1 SGHNT, CDR2 YENEEA. The CDR3 runs 15 residues. The V end was cut by 3 bases, the J end by 6 bases, with 16 bases between. The CDR3, as DNA: TGTGCCAGCAGCTTCGGGACACTTACACAGGATACGCAGTATTTT. It codes for CASSFGTLTQDTQYF. Full variable domain (rest looked up from reference TRBV11-3 and TRBJ2-3): EAGVVQSPRYKIIEKKQPVAFWCNPISGHNTLYWYLQNLGQGPELLIRYENEEAVDDSQLPKDRFSAERLKGVDSTLKIQPAELGDSAVYLCASSFGTLTQDTQYFGPGTRLTVL.

This chain links TRBV7-9 with TRBJ1-5; tentatively, D is TRBD1 (5 bases). Germline lookup yields CDR1 SEHNR and CDR2 FQNEAQ (reference sequence). V lost 6 bases, J lost 0 bases, and 18 bases lay in between. This CDR3 is 17 amino acids long. CDR3 residues: CASSEGVGPYSNQPQHF. CDR3 coding DNA: TGTGCCAGCAGTGAAGGGGTCGGGCCCTATAGCAATCAGCCCCAGCATTTT. The full variable domain, rest sourced from reference TRBV7-9 and TRBJ1-5, is DTGVSQNPRHKITKRGQNVTFRCDPISEHNRLYWYRQTLGQGPEFLTYFQNEAQLEKSRLLSDRFSAERPKGSFSTLEIQRTEQGDSAMYLCASSEGVGPYSNQPQHFGDGTRLSIL.